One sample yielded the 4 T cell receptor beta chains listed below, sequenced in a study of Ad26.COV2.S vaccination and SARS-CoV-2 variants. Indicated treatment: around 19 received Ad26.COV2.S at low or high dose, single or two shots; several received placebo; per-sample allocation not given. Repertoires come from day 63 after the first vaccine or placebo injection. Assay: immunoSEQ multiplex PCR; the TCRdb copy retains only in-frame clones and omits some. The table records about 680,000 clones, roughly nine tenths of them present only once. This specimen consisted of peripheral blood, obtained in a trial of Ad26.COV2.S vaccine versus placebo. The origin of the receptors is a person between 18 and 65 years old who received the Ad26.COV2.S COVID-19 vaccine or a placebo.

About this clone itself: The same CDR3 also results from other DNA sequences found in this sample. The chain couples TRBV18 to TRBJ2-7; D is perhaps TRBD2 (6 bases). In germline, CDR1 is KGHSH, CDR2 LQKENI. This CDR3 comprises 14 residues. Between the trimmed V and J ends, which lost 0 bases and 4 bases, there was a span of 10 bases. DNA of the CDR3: TGTGCCAGCTCACCACCCGACGGGAGATACGAGCAGTACTTC. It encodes CASSPPDGRYEQYF.

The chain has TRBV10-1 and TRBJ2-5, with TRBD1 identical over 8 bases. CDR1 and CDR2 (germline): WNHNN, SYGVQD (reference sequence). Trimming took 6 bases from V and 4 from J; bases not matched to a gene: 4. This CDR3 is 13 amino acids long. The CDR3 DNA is TGCGCCAGCAGCCACGGACAGGGAGAGACCCAGTACTTC. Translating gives CASSHGQGETQYF.

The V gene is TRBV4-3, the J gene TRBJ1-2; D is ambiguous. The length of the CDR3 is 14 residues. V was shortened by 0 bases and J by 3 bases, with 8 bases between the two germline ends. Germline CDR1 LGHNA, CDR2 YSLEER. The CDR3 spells CASSQDLADYGYTF. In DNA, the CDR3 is TGCGCCAGCAGCCAAGATTTAGCAGACTATGGCTACACCTTC.

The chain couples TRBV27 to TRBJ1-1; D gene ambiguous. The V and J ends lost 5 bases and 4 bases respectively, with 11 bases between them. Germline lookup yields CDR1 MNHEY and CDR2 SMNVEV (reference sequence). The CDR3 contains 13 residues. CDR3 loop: CASSTTVSTEAFF. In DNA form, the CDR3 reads TGTGCCAGCAGTACCACAGTGTCCACTGAAGCTTTCTTT.